This T cell receptor beta chain was documented in a study of T-cell reconstitution after alpha-beta-depleted transplantation in children. Researchers prepared the TCRbeta library using unique molecular identifiers, the study reports. TCRdb itself ran the PCR reads through MiXCR, one entry per CDR3 protein. The data show 580,000 or so distinct CDR3 sequences, 23% seen once. General observations from the study: At the one-year point after transplant, T-cell counts and TCRbeta diversity were found to come mostly from T cells that had been newly produced.

As for this clonotype: The antigen is unknown.

This CDR3 is 16 amino acids long. Germline values: CDR1 LGHNA, CDR2 YSLEER. V was cut by 0 bases and J by 0 bases, with 9 bases left in between. The genes are TRBV4-3 and TRBJ1-5, with D unclear. This TCR was recovered from a boy in the first two years of life who had a stem cell transplant for acute myeloid leukemia, so the T cells may come from the graft donor. The sample was PBMCs, mostly from graft donor cells, taken 360 days after TCRalphabeta/CD19-depleted stem cell transplant. CDR3 nucleotides: TGCGCCAGCAGCCAAGAACGATTATATAGCAATCAGCCCCAGCATTTT. Translation: CASSQERLYSNQPQHF.